The entry that follows covers one T cell receptor beta chain sequence. Its cognate antigen is unknown. The data stem from a study of cytomegalovirus exposure and HLA in healthy donors. Study at large: HLA-typed donors contributed 80 million to 85 million unique TCRs, which were held in an early data release.

Whole-study results and caveats: The listing of roughly 160 TCR beta chains classed them as cytomegalovirus-associated. Earlier analysis found most TCR beta V segments productive about 87% or about 30% of the time.

The PCR ran on 60 Vbeta and 13 Jbeta primers. Method: immunoSEQ multiplex PCR; TCRdb's copy keeps in-frame clones and lacks some. The sample includes hundreds of thousands of clones, about 81% seen only once; the top ten take about 6.1%. The CDR3 has 15 amino acids. V shed 4 bases and J 2 bases; nucleotides not matched to a gene: 5. Germline V gene sequence: CDR1 MGHRA, CDR2 YSYEKL. The TCR was taken from a man aged 35-49 years in good health and CMV-seropositive. The chain has TRBV4-1 and TRBJ1-1; 9 bases agree with TRBD1. The sample consisted of PBMCs. DNA of the CDR3: TGCGCCAGCAGCCCTCGGACAGGGGCAAACACTGAAGCTTTCTTT. Amino acid sequence: CASSPRTGANTEAFF.